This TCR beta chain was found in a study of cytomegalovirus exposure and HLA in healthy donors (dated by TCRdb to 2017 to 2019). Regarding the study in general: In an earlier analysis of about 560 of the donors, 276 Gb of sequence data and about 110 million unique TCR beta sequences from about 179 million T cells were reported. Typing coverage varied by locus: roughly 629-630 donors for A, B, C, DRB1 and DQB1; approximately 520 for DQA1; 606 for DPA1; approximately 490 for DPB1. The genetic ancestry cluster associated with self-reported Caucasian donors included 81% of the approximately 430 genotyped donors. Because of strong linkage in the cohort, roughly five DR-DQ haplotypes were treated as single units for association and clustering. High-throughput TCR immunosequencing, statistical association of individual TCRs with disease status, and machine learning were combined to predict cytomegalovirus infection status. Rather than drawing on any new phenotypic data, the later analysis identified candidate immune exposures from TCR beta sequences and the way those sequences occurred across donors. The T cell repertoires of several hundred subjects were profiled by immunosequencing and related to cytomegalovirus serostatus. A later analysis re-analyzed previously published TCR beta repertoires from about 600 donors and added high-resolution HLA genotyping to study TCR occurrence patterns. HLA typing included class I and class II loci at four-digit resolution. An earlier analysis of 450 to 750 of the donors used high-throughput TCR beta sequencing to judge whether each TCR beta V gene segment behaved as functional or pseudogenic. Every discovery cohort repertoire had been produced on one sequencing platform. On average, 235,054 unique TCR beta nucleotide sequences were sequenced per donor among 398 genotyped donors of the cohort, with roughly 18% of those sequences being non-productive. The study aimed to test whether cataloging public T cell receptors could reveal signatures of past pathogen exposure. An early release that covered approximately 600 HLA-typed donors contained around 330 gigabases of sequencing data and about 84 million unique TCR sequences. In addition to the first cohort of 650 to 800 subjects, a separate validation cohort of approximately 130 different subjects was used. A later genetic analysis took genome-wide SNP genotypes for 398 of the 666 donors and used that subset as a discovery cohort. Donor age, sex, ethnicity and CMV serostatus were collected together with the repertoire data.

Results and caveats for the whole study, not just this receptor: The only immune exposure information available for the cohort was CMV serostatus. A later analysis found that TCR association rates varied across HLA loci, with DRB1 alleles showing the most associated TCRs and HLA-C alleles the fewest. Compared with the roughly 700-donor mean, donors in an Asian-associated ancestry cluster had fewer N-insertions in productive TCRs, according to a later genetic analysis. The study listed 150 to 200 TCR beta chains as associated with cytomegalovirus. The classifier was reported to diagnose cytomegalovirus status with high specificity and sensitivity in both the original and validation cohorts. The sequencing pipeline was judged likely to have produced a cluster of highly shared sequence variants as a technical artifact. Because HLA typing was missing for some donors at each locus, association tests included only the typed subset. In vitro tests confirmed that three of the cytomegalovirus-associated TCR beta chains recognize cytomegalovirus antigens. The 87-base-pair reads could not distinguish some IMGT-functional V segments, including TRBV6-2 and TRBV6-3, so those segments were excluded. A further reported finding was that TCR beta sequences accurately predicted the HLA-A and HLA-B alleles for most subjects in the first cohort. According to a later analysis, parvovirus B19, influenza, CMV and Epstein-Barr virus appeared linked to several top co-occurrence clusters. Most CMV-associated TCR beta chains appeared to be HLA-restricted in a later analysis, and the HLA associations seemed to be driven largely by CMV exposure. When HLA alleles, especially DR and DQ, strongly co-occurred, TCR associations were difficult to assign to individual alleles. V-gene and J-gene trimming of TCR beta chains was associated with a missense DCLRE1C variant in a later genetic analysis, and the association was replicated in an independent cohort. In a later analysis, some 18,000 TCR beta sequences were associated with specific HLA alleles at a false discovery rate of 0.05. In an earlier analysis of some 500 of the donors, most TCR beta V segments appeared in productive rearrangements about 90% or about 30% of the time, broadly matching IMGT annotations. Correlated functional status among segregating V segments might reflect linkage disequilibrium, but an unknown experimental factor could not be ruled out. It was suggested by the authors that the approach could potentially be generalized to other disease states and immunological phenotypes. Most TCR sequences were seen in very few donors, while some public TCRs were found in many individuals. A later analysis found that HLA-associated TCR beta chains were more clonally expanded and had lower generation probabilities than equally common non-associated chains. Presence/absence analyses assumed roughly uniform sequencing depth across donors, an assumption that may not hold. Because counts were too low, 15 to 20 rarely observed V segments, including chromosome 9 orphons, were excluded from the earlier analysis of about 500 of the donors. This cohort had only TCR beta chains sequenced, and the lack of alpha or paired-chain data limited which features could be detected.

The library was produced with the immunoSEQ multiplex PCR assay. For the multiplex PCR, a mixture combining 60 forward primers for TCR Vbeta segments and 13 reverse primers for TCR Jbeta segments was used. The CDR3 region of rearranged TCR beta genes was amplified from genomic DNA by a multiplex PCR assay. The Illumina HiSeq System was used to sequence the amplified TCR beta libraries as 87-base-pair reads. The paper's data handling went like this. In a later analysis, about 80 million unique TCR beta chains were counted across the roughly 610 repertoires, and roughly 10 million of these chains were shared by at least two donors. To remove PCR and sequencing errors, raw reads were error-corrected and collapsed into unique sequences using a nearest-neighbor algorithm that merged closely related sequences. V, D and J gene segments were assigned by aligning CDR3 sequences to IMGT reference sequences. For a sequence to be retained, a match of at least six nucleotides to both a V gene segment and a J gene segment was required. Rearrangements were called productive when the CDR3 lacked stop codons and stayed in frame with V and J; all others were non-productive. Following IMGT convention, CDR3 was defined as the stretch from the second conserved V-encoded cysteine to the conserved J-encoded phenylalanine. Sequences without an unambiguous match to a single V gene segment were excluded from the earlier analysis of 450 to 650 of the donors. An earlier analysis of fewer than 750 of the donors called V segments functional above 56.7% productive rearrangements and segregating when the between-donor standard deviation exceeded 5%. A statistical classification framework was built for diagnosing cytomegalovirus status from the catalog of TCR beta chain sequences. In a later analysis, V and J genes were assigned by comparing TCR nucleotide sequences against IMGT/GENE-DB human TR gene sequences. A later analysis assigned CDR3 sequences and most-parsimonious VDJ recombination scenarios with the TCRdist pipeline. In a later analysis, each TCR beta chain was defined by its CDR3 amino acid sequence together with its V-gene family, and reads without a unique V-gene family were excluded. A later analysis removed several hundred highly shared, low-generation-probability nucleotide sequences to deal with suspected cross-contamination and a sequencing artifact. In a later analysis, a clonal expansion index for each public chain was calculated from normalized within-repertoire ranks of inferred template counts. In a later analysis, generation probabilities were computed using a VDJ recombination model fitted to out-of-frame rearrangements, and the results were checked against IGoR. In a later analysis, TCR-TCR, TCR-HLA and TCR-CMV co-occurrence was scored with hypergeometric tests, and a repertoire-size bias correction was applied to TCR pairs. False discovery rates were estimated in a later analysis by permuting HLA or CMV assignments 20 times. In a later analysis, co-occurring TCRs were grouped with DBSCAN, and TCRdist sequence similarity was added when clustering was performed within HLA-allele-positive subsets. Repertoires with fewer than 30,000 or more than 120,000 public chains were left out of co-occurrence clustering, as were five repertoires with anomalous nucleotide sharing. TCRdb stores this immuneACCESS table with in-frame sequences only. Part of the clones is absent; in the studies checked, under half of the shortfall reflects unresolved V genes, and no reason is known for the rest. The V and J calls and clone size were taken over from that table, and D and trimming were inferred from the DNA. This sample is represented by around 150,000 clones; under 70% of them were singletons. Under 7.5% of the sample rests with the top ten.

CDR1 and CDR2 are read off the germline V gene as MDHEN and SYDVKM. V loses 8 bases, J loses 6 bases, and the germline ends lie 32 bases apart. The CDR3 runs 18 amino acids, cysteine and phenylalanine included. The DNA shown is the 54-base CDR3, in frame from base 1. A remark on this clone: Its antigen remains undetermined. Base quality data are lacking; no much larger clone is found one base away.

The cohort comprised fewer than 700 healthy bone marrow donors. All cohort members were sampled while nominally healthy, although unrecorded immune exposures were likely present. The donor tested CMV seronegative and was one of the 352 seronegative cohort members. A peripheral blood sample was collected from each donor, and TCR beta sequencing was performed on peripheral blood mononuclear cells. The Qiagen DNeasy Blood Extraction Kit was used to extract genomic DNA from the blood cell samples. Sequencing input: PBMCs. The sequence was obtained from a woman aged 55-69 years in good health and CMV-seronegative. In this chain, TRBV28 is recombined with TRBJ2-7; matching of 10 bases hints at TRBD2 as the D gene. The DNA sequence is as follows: TGTGCCAGCCCTCCATCGGACAGGGGAAGCGGGAGGGATCGCGAGCAGTACTTC. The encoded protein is CASPPSDRGSGRDREQYF.